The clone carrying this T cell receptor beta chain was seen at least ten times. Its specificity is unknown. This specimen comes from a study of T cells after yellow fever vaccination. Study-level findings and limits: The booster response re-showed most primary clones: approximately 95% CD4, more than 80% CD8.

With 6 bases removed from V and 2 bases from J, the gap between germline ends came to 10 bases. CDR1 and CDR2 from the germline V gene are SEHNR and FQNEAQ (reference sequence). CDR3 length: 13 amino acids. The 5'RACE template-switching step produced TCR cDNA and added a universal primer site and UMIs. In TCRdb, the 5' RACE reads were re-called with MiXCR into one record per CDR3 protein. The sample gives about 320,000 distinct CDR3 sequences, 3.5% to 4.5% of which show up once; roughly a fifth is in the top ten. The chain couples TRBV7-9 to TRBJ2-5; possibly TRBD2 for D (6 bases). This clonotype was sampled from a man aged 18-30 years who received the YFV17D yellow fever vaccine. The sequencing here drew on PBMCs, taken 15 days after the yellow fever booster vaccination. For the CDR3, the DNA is TGTGCCAGCAGGCCGGGGGATCAAGAGACCCAGTACTTC. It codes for CASRPGDQETQYF.